The clone carrying this T cell receptor (beta chain) occurred many times. The data stem from a study of regulatory T cells in long-lasting Graves disease. Looked up from germline, CDR1 is MNHEY and CDR2 is SVGEGT. With 2 bases clipped from V and 0 bases from J, the junction kept 10 bases outside the gene matches. This CDR3 has 20 residues. Time point of the sample: newly diagnosed GD, antithyroid drugs for less than 3 months. RNA from PBMCs was the source of the TCR library. Assembly of TCR beta libraries relied on iRepertoire HTBI primers together with Arm-PCR of CDR3 regions. TCRdb reprocessed the multiplex PCR reads via MiXCR and lists one record per CDR3 protein. The sample has about 470,000 distinct CDR3 sequences, about 16% seen once. This same sample was also taken into another study, of T cells in Graves' hyperthyroidism and ophthalmopathy. From that second work: Investigators excluded patients with uncontrolled infection, other autoimmune disease, pregnancy or lactation. Diagnosis rested on symptoms, serum thyroxine and TRAb, thyroid ultrasound, and orbital computed tomography. In the first-round RT-PCR of the TCR CDR3, the HTBI primer set was used.

This chain connects TRBV6-2 or TRBV6-3 to TRBJ2-1, with TRBD2 matching 13 bases. The material was peripheral blood mononuclear cells (PBMCs), obtained at new diagnosis, from a patient treated with antithyroid drugs. The sequence was collected from a woman aged 25 to 39 with Graves disease. This CDR3 reads CASSYPPWTSGRNSYNEQFF. The CDR3 bases are TGTGCCAGCAGTTACCCCCCATGGACTAGCGGGAGAAACTCCTACAATGAGCAGTTCTTC.